This TCR beta chain was captured by sequencing in a study of T cells in Graves' hyperthyroidism and ophthalmopathy. At the level of the study: Peripheral blood was drawn at first diagnosis, prior to all treatment. Study-wide results and limits: The authors' 13 V-J model separated ophthalmopathy from stable hyperthyroidism.

Amplified regions were TCR beta CDR3 sequences from RNA transcripts. A set of HTBI primers served as the primers for a first-round RT-PCR of the TCR CDR3. MiXCR, run by TCRdb on the multiplex PCR reads, gives a single entry per CDR3 protein. The sample contains fewer than 650,000 distinct CDR3 sequences, more than 11% of which appear only once. The sample holds a few counts of this clonotype. What it binds is unknown. Germline V lookup: CDR1 GTSNPN, CDR2 SVGIG (reference sequence). The CDR3 consists of 16 residues. V shed 2 bases, J shed 2 bases, and the junction held 9 bases outside the gene matches. Using around 10 ml of fresh peripheral blood, PBMCs were prepared.

The sequenced sample consisted of blood. The TCR comes from a woman in her 30s with Graves' hyperthyroidism that later progressed to Graves' ophthalmopathy. The rearrangement joins TRBV30 to TRBJ2-7, with TRBD2 matching 10 bases. The CDR3 coding sequence is TGTGCCTGGAGTTTGACTAGCGGGCCCCTGACCTACGAGCAGTACTTC. This codes for CAWSLTSGPLTYEQYF.